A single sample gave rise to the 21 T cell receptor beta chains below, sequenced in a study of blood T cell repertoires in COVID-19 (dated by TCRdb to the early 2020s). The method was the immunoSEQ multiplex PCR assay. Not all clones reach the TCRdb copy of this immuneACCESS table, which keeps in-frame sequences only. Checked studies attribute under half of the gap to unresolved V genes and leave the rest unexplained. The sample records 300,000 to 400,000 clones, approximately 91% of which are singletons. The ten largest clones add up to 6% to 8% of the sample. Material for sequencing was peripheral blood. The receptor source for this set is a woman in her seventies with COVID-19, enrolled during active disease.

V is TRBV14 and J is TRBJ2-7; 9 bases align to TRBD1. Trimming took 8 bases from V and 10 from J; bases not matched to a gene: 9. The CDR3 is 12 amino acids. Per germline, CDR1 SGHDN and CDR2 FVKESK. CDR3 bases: TGTGCCAGCGGAAGGACAGGGGTAGAACAGTACTTC. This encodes CASGRTGVEQYF.

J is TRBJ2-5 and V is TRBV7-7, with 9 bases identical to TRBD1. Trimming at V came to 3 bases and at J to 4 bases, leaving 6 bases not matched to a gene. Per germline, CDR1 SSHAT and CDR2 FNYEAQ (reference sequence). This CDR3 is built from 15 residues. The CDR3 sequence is CASSLTQGAGETQYF. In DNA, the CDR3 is TGTGCCAGCAGCTTGACACAGGGGGCGGGAGAGACCCAGTACTTC.

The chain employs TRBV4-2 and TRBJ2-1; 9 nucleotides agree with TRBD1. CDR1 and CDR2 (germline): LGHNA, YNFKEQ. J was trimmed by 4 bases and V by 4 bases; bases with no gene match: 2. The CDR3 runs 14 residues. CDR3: CASSPGQGYNEQFF. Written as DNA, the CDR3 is TGTGCCAGCAGCCCGGGACAGGGATACAATGAGCAGTTCTTC.

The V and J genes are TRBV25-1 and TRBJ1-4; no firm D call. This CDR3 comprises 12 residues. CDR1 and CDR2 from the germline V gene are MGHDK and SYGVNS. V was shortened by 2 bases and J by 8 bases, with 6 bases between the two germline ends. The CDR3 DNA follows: TGTGCCAGCAGTGAAAACGAGGAAAAACTGTTTTTT. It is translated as CASSENEEKLFF.

The CDR3 reads CASGLDGYMNTEAFF. DNA of the CDR3: TGTGCTAGTGGTTTGGACGGGTACATGAACACTGAAGCTTTCTTT. This chain joins TRBV12-5 and TRBJ1-1; D remains ambiguous. The CDR3 contains 15 residues. Germline V CDR1 and CDR2: LGHNT, FRNRAP. V lost 1 base to trimming and J lost 0 bases, with 9 bases between them.

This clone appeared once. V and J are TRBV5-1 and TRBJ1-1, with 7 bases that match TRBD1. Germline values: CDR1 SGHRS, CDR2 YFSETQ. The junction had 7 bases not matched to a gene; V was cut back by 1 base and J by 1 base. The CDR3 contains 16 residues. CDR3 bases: TGCGCCAGCAGCTTGCTCCCCGGGACAGAGAACACTGAAGCTTTCTTT. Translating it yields CASSLLPGTENTEAFF.

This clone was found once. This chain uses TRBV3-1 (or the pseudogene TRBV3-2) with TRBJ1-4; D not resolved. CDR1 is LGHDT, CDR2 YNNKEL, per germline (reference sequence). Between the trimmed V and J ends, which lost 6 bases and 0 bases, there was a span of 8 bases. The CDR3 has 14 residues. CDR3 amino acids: CASSFVATNEKLFF. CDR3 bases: TGTGCCAGCAGTTTCGTAGCAACTAATGAAAAACTGTTTTTT.

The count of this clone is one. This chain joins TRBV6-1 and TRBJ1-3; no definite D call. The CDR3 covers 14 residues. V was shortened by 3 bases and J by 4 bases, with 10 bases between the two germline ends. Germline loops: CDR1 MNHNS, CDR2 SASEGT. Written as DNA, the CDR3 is TGTGCCAGCAGTGAGGCAGGTTCGGGAAACACCATATATTTT. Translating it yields CASSEAGSGNTIYF.

The CDR3 loop reads CASSQNPGLAETQYF. CDR3 DNA sequence: TGTGCCAGTAGTCAAAACCCGGGACTAGCAGAGACCCAGTACTTC. This chain joins TRBV19 and TRBJ2-5, with 9 bases identical to TRBD2. CDR3 length: 15 residues. Germline V CDR1 and CDR2: LNHDA, SQIVND (reference sequence). Germline trimming cut 5 bases from V and 4 bases from J; bases unmatched to any gene: 8.

In DNA form, the CDR3 reads TGTGCCAGCAGCGTAGAACCGCGGGGAGGCTACACCTTC. It yields the protein CASSVEPRGGYTF. The chain employs TRBV9 and TRBJ1-2; D remains ambiguous. The CDR3 is 13 residues long. Germline CDR1 is SGDLS and CDR2 is YYNGEE. V was clipped by 0 bases and J by 8 bases, with 11 bases between them.

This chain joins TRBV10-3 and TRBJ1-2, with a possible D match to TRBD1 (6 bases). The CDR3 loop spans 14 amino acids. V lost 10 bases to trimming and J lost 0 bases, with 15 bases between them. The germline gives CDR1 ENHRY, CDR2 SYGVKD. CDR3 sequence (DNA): TGTGCCAGTTACCAGGGGACAACTAACTATGGCTACACCTTC. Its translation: CASYQGTTNYGYTF.

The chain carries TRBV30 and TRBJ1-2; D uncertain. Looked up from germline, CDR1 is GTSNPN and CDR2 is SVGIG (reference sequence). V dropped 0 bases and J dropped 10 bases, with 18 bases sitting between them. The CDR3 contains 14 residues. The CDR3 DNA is TGTGCCTGGAGTGTAAGAGGAGGGCGTGGAGCCTACACCTTC. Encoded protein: CAWSVRGGRGAYTF. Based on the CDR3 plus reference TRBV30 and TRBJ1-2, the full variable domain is SQTIHQWPATLVQPVGSPLSLECTVEGTSNPNLYWYRQAAGRGLQLLFYSVGIGQISSEVPQNLSASRPQDRQFILSSKKLLLSDSGFYLCAWSVRGGRGAYTFGSGTRLTVV.

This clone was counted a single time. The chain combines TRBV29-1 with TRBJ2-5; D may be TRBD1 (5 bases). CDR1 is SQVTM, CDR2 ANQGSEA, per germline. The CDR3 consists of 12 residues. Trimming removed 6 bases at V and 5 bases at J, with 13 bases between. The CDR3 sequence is CSVYSGAETQYF. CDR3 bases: TGCAGCGTCTACAGTGGGGCGGAGACCCAGTACTTC.

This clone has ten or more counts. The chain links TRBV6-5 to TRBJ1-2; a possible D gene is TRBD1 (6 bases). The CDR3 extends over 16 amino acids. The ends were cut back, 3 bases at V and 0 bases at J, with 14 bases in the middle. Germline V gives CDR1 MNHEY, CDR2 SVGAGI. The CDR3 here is CASSYSPGTSNYGYTF. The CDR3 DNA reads TGTGCCAGCAGTTATTCCCCCGGGACATCTAACTATGGCTACACCTTC.

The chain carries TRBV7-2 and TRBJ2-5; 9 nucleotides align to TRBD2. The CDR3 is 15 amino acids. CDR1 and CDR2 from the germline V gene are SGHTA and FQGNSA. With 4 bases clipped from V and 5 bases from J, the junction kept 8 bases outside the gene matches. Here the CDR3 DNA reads TGTGCCAGCAGCTCTAATAGCGGGGGCCGTGAGACCCAGTACTTC. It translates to CASSSNSGGRETQYF.

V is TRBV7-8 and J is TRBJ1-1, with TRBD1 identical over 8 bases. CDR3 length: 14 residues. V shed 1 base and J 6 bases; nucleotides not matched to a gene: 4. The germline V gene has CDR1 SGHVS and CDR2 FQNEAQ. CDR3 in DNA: TGTGCCAGCAGCTTAGACAGGGGGATGGCTGAAGCTTTCTTT. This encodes CASSLDRGMAEAFF.

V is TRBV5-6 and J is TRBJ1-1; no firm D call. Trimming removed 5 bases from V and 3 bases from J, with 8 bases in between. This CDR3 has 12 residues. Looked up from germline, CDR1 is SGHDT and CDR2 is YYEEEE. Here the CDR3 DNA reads TGTGCCAGCAGTCACCGGGACACTGAAGCTTTCTTT. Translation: CASSHRDTEAFF.

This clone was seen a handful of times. CDR3 sequence (DNA): TGTGCTAGTGGCCCCACCGGGACAGGGAACACCGGGGAGCTGTTTTTT. Protein: CASGPTGTGNTGELFF. The rearrangement joins TRBV12-5 to TRBJ2-2; 8 bases agree with TRBD1. This CDR3 spans 16 amino acids. CDR1 LGHNT and CDR2 FRNRAP come from the germline V gene. V shed 6 bases, J shed 1 base, and the junction held 7 bases outside the gene matches. Looking up the rest from reference TRBV12-5 and TRBJ2-2 gives the full variable domain: DARVTQTPRHKVTEMGQEVTMRCQPILGHNTVFWYRQTMMQGLELLAYFRNRAPLDDSGMPKDRFSAEMPDATLATLKIQPSEPRDSAVYFCASGPTGTGNTGELFFGEGSRLTVL.

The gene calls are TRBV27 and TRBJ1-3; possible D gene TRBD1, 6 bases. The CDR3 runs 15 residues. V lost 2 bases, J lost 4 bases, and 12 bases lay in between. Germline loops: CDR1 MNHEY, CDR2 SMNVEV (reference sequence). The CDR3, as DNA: TGTGCCAGCAGTTTAGGAGCAGGGGACGGAAACACCATATATTTT. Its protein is CASSLGAGDGNTIYF.

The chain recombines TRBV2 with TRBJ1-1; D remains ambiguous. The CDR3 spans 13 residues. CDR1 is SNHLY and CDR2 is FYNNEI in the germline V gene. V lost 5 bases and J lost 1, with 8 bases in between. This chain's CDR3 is CASSQIRNTEAFF. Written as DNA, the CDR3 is TGTGCCAGCAGTCAGATCAGGAACACTGAAGCTTTCTTT.

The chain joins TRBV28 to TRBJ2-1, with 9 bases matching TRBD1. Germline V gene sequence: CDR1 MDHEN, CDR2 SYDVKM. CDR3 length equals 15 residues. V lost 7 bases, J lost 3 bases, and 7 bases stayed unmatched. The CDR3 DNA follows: TGTGCCAGCACCACAGGGGGCCGATACTACAATGAGCAGTTCTTC. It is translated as CASTTGGRYYNEQFF.